This TCR beta chain was identified during a study of T cells in Graves' hyperthyroidism and ophthalmopathy. Study results and caveats: Onset of ophthalmopathy came a median roughly 6.9 months after the model predicted it.

Exclusions: uncontrolled infection, other autoimmune disease, pregnancy, lactation. It was at first hyperthyroidism diagnosis, before any ophthalmopathy symptoms, that the blood sample was taken. On this clonotype: Its target is unknown.

Researchers took RNA transcripts and amplified the TCR beta CDR3 regions from them. First-round RT-PCR targeting the TCR CDR3 was performed with the HTBI primer set. From the multiplex PCR reads, TCRdb called clonotypes with MiXCR, one entry per CDR3 protein. The sample lists about 250,000 distinct CDR3 sequences; about 15% were seen once. Germline loops: CDR1 SEHNR, CDR2 FQNEAQ (reference sequence). V gave up 5 bases and J gave up 8 bases, with 24 bases separating them. CDR3 size: 16 residues. This sequence joins TRBV7-9 and TRBJ1-2; a possible D gene is TRBD1 (6 bases). Material: blood. This TCR came from a woman in her fifties or sixties with Graves' hyperthyroidism that later progressed to Graves' ophthalmopathy. The CDR3 bases are TGTGCCAGCAGCCCAGCGGGGGAAGACAGGTTAGGAGGCTACACCTTC. Translated: CASSPAGEDRLGGYTF.